The T cell receptor (beta chain) under discussion was sequenced for a study of CD8 T cells in ankylosing spondylitis. In TCRdb, the 5' RACE reads were re-called with MiXCR into one record per CDR3 protein. The sample contains roughly 440,000 distinct CDR3 sequences, approximately 17% of which appear only once. This CDR3 contains 16 residues. V lost 4 bases, J lost 2 bases, and 7 bases stayed unmatched. Per germline, CDR1 MNHEY and CDR2 SVGEGT. General observations from the study: A motif of eight highly homologous TCR beta variants was seen as apparently characteristic of ankylosing spondylitis blood.

About this clonotype: Its antigen is undetermined.

Input material: blood, either unsorted or a sorted T cell fraction (not recorded which). This chain uses TRBV6-2 or TRBV6-3 with TRBJ2-3, with TRBD2 matching over 9 bases. This clonotype was obtained from a male donor with ankylosing spondylitis. CDR3: CASSSGAGGNTDTQYF. The CDR3 bases are TGTGCCAGCAGTTCCGGAGCGGGGGGAAACACAGATACGCAGTATTTT.